This TCR beta chain was sequenced for a study of cytomegalovirus exposure and HLA in healthy donors. Study information: A later analysis reported the same platform for the 95 to 150 validation repertoires and the roughly 700 first-cohort repertoires.

The assay was immunoSEQ multiplex PCR, and TCRdb's table has in-frame clones only and misses some. The sample includes about 79,000 clones, 93% of them seen just once. The CDR3 contains 15 residues. CDR1 and CDR2 from the germline V gene are LNHDA and SQIVND (reference sequence). Trimming took 6 bases from V and 5 from J; bases not matched to a gene: 8. Study findings and constraints: Among the CMV-associated chains, a few were confirmed in vitro as specific for CMV antigens.

Concerning this clone: Its specificity is unknown.

V and J are TRBV19 and TRBJ1-1, with 11 bases that match TRBD1. The sequence was collected from a woman between 25 and 40 years old in good health and CMV-seronegative. The specimen sequenced was PBMCs. CDR3 DNA sequence: TGTGCCAGTAGACCTCCGGGACAGGGGGAGACTGAAGCTTTCTTT. Residues: CASRPPGQGETEAFF.